This T cell receptor beta chain derives from a study of T cell changes during pregnancy in multiple sclerosis. Assay used: immunoSEQ multiplex PCR; TCRdb lists only in-frame clones, some missing. The table has just over 90,000 clones, 90% to 95% seen once. V lost 9 bases to trimming and J lost 3 bases, with 20 bases between them. Germline V gene data show CDR1 as LNHDA and CDR2 as SQIVND (reference sequence). The CDR3 contains 15 residues. The chain joins TRBV19 to TRBJ1-1, with TRBD1 as a possible D gene (6 bases). This specimen was peripheral blood, taken after pregnancy. The source of this sequence is a female donor in good health, enrolled as a control in a pregnancy study. The CDR3 DNA sequence: TGTGCCAGCCCAACAGGGAAAGTTTTGTACACTGAAGCTTTCTTT. This sequence encodes CASPTGKVLYTEAFF.